A selection of T cell receptor beta chains follows, all from one sample in a study of T cell responses to AZD1222 COVID-19 vaccine. TCRdb's copy holds only in-frame clones and misses some; the assay was immunoSEQ multiplex PCR. Seen here are 95,000 to 110,000 clones, over 70% observed once, and the top ten hold over 6.5%. The source was peripheral blood, collected on day 0 of AZD1222 vaccination. The receptor set was obtained from an adult in good health. Each CDR3 is given with its conserved first and last residue. Each record gives: clone size, J gene, V gene, D gene, CDR3 length, CDR3 protein, CDR3 DNA. The D gene is left open where the match is weak. Clone size appears in some rows only: once, few, many, or a class for an expanded clone.

abundance: once; j_gene: TRBJ2-5; v_gene: TRBV7-2; d_gene: -; len: 14; CDR3aa: CASSAIGAQETQYF; CDR3nt: TGTGCCAGCAGCGCCATTGGGGCCCAAGAGACCCAGTACTTC
abundance: -; j_gene: TRBJ1-4; v_gene: TRBV11-2; d_gene: -; len: 13; CDR3aa: CASSPDRGEKLFF; CDR3nt: TGTGCCAGCAGCCCTGATCGGGGCGAAAAACTGTTTTTT
abundance: -; j_gene: TRBJ2-4; v_gene: TRBV9; d_gene: -; len: 15; CDR3aa: CASSASTSTKNIQYF; CDR3nt: TGTGCCAGCAGCGCTTCTACTAGCACCAAAAACATTCAGTACTTC
abundance: -; j_gene: TRBJ1-3; v_gene: TRBV28; d_gene: -; len: 17; CDR3aa: CASSFLRQGGSGNTIYF; CDR3nt: TGTGCCAGCAGTTTCCTCCGGCAGGGTGGATCTGGAAACACCATATATTTT
abundance: -; j_gene: TRBJ1-4; v_gene: TRBV5-1; d_gene: -; len: 15; CDR3aa: CASRPSRELNEKLFF; CDR3nt: TGCGCCAGCAGACCTTCCAGGGAACTCAATGAAAAACTGTTTTTT
abundance: -; j_gene: TRBJ2-7; v_gene: TRBV7-2; d_gene: TRBD2; len: 16; CDR3aa: CASSSHGLAGAKEQYF; CDR3nt: TGTGCCAGCAGCTCCCATGGACTAGCGGGAGCTAAGGAGCAGTACTTC
abundance: -; j_gene: TRBJ1-2; v_gene: TRBV3-1/TRBV3-2; d_gene: TRBD1; len: 15; CDR3aa: CASSPRDRGGYGYTF; CDR3nt: TGTGCCAGCAGCCCACGGGACAGGGGAGGCTATGGCTACACCTTC
abundance: -; j_gene: TRBJ2-2; v_gene: TRBV21-1; d_gene: -; len: 18; CDR3aa: CASSKARLAGGNTGELFF; CDR3nt: TGTGCCAGCAGCAAAGCTCGGCTAGCGGGGGGTAACACCGGGGAGCTGTTTTTT
abundance: -; j_gene: TRBJ1-2; v_gene: TRBV27; d_gene: -; len: 16; CDR3aa: CASSLSSGVSNYGYTF; CDR3nt: TGTGCCAGCAGTTTATCCTCAGGGGTGTCTAACTATGGCTACACCTTC
abundance: -; j_gene: TRBJ2-7; v_gene: TRBV5-6; d_gene: TRBD1; len: 14; CDR3aa: CASSTGQDLYEQYF; CDR3nt: TGTGCCAGCAGCACGGGACAGGATCTCTACGAGCAGTACTTC
abundance: -; j_gene: TRBJ1-6; v_gene: TRBV2; d_gene: -; len: 14; CDR3aa: CASSAGTVNSPLHF; CDR3nt: TGTGCCAGCAGTGCCGGGACCGTTAATTCACCCCTCCACTTT
abundance: -; j_gene: TRBJ2-7; v_gene: TRBV5-1; d_gene: TRBD1; len: 12; CDR3aa: CASSGTGYEQYF; CDR3nt: TGCGCCAGCAGCGGGACAGGGTACGAGCAGTACTTC
abundance: -; j_gene: TRBJ1-4; v_gene: TRBV7-9; d_gene: -; len: 13; CDR3aa: CANTKGPNEKLFF; CDR3nt: TGTGCCAACACGAAGGGGCCTAATGAAAAACTGTTTTTT
abundance: -; j_gene: TRBJ1-2; v_gene: TRBV3-1/TRBV3-2; d_gene: -; len: 14; CDR3aa: CASSQVEYRGGYTF; CDR3nt: TGTGCCAGCAGCCAAGTGGAGTATAGGGGAGGCTACACCTTC
abundance: once; j_gene: TRBJ2-5; v_gene: TRBV19; d_gene: -; len: 14; CDR3aa: CAGTGSESGETQYF; CDR3nt: TGTGCCGGTACAGGGTCCGAGTCGGGCGAGACCCAGTACTTC
abundance: -; j_gene: TRBJ1-4; v_gene: TRBV20-1; d_gene: -; len: 11; CDR3aa: CSARRSEKLFF; CDR3nt: TGCAGTGCTAGGAGAAGCGAAAAACTGTTTTTT
abundance: -; j_gene: TRBJ1-6; v_gene: TRBV21-1; d_gene: -; len: 13; CDR3aa: CASLPGDNSPLHF; CDR3nt: TGTGCCAGCCTGCCAGGGGACAATTCACCCCTCCACTTT
abundance: -; j_gene: TRBJ1-5; v_gene: TRBV27; d_gene: -; len: 14; CDR3aa: CASSSGRGHQPQHF; CDR3nt: TGTGCCAGCAGTTCGGGCAGGGGCCATCAGCCCCAGCATTTT
abundance: -; j_gene: TRBJ1-2; v_gene: TRBV7-9; d_gene: TRBD1; len: 16; CDR3aa: CASSPMYGTGDYGYTF; CDR3nt: TGTGCCAGCAGCCCGATGTACGGGACAGGAGATTATGGCTACACCTTC
abundance: -; j_gene: TRBJ1-1; v_gene: TRBV7-2; d_gene: TRBD1; len: 16; CDR3aa: CASSFSRLSQGDRAFF; CDR3nt: TGTGCCAGCAGCTTCAGCCGTCTATCACAGGGGGATAGGGCTTTCTTT
abundance: -; j_gene: TRBJ2-7; v_gene: TRBV3-1/TRBV3-2; d_gene: -; len: 15; CDR3aa: CASSQGIEQGYEQYF; CDR3nt: TGTGCCAGCAGCCAAGGGATTGAACAGGGCTACGAGCAGTACTTC
abundance: -; j_gene: TRBJ1-1; v_gene: TRBV7-2; d_gene: -; len: 14; CDR3aa: CASSFGTGNTEAFF; CDR3nt: TGTGCCAGCAGCTTCGGGACGGGGAACACTGAAGCTTTCTTT
abundance: once; j_gene: TRBJ2-7; v_gene: TRBV18; d_gene: -; len: 15; CDR3aa: CASSPPDRQVYEQYF; CDR3nt: TGTGCCAGCTCACCACCCGACAGACAGGTCTACGAGCAGTACTTC
abundance: -; j_gene: TRBJ2-5; v_gene: TRBV6-6; d_gene: -; len: 14; CDR3aa: CASSLGAGQRTQYF; CDR3nt: TGTGCCAGCAGCCTAGGGGCAGGACAACGGACCCAGTACTTC
abundance: -; j_gene: TRBJ2-1; v_gene: TRBV4-3; d_gene: -; len: 16; CDR3aa: CASSQDRVGRYNEQFF; CDR3nt: TGCGCCAGCAGCCAAGATCGGGTAGGCCGTTACAATGAGCAGTTCTTC
abundance: -; j_gene: TRBJ1-5; v_gene: TRBV19; d_gene: -; len: 16; CDR3aa: CASSTLGQYSNQPQHF; CDR3nt: TGTGCCAGTAGTACCCTAGGGCAGTATAGCAATCAGCCCCAGCATTTT
abundance: -; j_gene: TRBJ2-5; v_gene: TRBV19; d_gene: -; len: 15; CDR3aa: CASSIVRGFGETQYF; CDR3nt: TGTGCCAGTAGTATCGTTCGGGGTTTCGGAGAGACCCAGTACTTC
abundance: -; j_gene: TRBJ2-3; v_gene: TRBV21-1; d_gene: -; len: 20; CDR3aa: CASSKELREGRGSGTDTQYF; CDR3nt: TGTGCCAGCAGCAAAGAGCTGCGGGAGGGAAGGGGATCGGGCACAGATACGCAGTATTTT
abundance: -; j_gene: TRBJ2-3; v_gene: TRBV6-1; d_gene: -; len: 17; CDR3aa: CASSEGGLHSFKDTQYF; CDR3nt: TGTGCCAGCAGTGAAGGGGGACTCCACAGCTTCAAAGATACGCAGTATTTT
abundance: -; j_gene: TRBJ2-7; v_gene: TRBV27; d_gene: TRBD2; len: 15; CDR3aa: CASSPTSGRWDEQYF; CDR3nt: TGTGCCAGCAGTCCGACTAGCGGGAGATGGGACGAGCAGTACTTC
abundance: few; j_gene: TRBJ2-7; v_gene: TRBV7-2; d_gene: -; len: 16; CDR3aa: CASTRLAGPISYEQYF; CDR3nt: TGTGCCAGCACCCGACTGGCGGGCCCTATCTCCTACGAGCAGTACTTC
abundance: -; j_gene: TRBJ2-2; v_gene: TRBV5-1; d_gene: TRBD2; len: 18; CDR3aa: CASSLPISSGRNTGELFF; CDR3nt: TGCGCCAGCAGCCTACCCATTTCTAGCGGGAGGAACACCGGGGAGCTGTTTTTT
abundance: -; j_gene: TRBJ1-2; v_gene: TRBV27; d_gene: -; len: 13; CDR3aa: CASAFRGNYGYTF; CDR3nt: TGTGCCAGCGCTTTTCGGGGGAACTATGGCTACACCTTC
abundance: -; j_gene: TRBJ2-2; v_gene: TRBV24-1; d_gene: TRBD1; len: 17; CDR3aa: CATSDSRQGRNTGELFF; CDR3nt: TGTGCCACCAGTGATTCGAGACAGGGGAGGAACACCGGGGAGCTGTTTTTT
abundance: once; j_gene: TRBJ2-2; v_gene: TRBV2; d_gene: TRBD2; len: 14; CDR3aa: CAAWGGSNTGELFF; CDR3nt: TGTGCCGCCTGGGGGGGGAGCAACACCGGGGAGCTGTTTTTT
abundance: -; j_gene: TRBJ2-3; v_gene: TRBV19; d_gene: TRBD1; len: 12; CDR3aa: CASRPTGKAQYF; CDR3nt: TGTGCCAGTAGGCCGACAGGGAAGGCGCAGTATTTT
abundance: -; j_gene: TRBJ1-6; v_gene: TRBV7-9; d_gene: -; len: 15; CDR3aa: CASSLETVENSPLHF; CDR3nt: TGTGCCAGCAGCTTAGAGACGGTAGAGAATTCACCCCTCCACTTT
abundance: -; j_gene: TRBJ1-5; v_gene: TRBV6-2/TRBV6-3; d_gene: -; len: 16; CDR3aa: CASSYSGQLSNQPQHF; CDR3nt: TGTGCCAGCAGTTACTCGGGCCAGTTAAGCAATCAGCCCCAGCATTTT
abundance: -; j_gene: TRBJ2-6; v_gene: TRBV2; d_gene: TRBD1; len: 13; CDR3aa: CASSDPTGDVLTF; CDR3nt: TGTGCCAGCAGTGACCCTACAGGGGACGTCCTGACTTTC
abundance: -; j_gene: TRBJ2-2; v_gene: TRBV5-1; d_gene: -; len: 13; CDR3aa: CASSEQGTGELFF; CDR3nt: TGCGCCAGCAGCGAGCAGGGAACCGGGGAGCTGTTTTTT
abundance: -; j_gene: TRBJ2-2; v_gene: TRBV27; d_gene: -; len: 17; CDR3aa: CASSLSRSSLNTGELFF; CDR3nt: TGTGCCAGCAGTTTATCGAGGAGTTCCTTAAACACCGGGGAGCTGTTTTTT
abundance: many; j_gene: TRBJ1-1; v_gene: TRBV4-1; d_gene: -; len: 13; CDR3aa: CASSRQADTEAFF; CDR3nt: TGCGCCAGCAGTCGACAGGCGGACACTGAAGCTTTCTTT
abundance: -; j_gene: TRBJ1-1; v_gene: TRBV10-2; d_gene: -; len: 14; CDR3aa: CASMAEQMNTEAFF; CDR3nt: TGCGCCAGCATGGCAGAACAAATGAACACTGAAGCTTTCTTT
abundance: -; j_gene: TRBJ2-1; v_gene: TRBV6-4; d_gene: TRBD2; len: 14; CDR3aa: CASSEAGGYNEQFF; CDR3nt: TGTGCCAGCAGTGAAGCGGGAGGGTACAATGAGCAGTTCTTC
abundance: -; j_gene: TRBJ2-5; v_gene: TRBV2; d_gene: -; len: 15; CDR3aa: CASIMEGVGQETQYF; CDR3nt: TGTGCCAGCATTATGGAGGGGGTAGGTCAAGAGACCCAGTACTTC
abundance: -; j_gene: TRBJ1-1; v_gene: TRBV11-1; d_gene: TRBD1; len: 13; CDR3aa: CASSPKDRGKAFF; CDR3nt: TGTGCCAGCAGCCCGAAGGACAGGGGGAAAGCTTTCTTT
abundance: -; j_gene: TRBJ1-5; v_gene: TRBV30; d_gene: -; len: 13; CDR3aa: CAWSGGNNQPQHF; CDR3nt: TGTGCCTGGAGTGGAGGTAACAATCAGCCCCAGCATTTT
abundance: -; j_gene: TRBJ1-2; v_gene: TRBV28; d_gene: TRBD1; len: 15; CDR3aa: CASSLRGQGYYGYTF; CDR3nt: TGTGCCAGCAGTTTACGAGGACAGGGGTACTATGGCTACACCTTC
abundance: -; j_gene: TRBJ1-2; v_gene: TRBV28; d_gene: -; len: 14; CDR3aa: CASRVLAGWAGYTF; CDR3nt: TGTGCCAGCAGAGTCCTAGCAGGGTGGGCTGGCTACACCTTC
abundance: -; j_gene: TRBJ2-7; v_gene: TRBV3-1/TRBV3-2; d_gene: -; len: 11; CDR3aa: CASSQLNEQYF; CDR3nt: TGTGCCAGCAGCCAACTCAACGAGCAGTACTTC
abundance: -; j_gene: TRBJ1-1; v_gene: TRBV12-3/TRBV12-4; d_gene: -; len: 12; CDR3aa: CASSPRGTEAFF; CDR3nt: TGTGCCAGCAGCCCACGTGGCACTGAAGCTTTCTTT
abundance: -; j_gene: TRBJ2-3; v_gene: TRBV5-4; d_gene: TRBD2; len: 16; CDR3aa: CASSFPNRLATDTQYF; CDR3nt: TGTGCCAGCAGCTTCCCAAATCGACTAGCGACAGATACGCAGTATTTT
abundance: -; j_gene: TRBJ2-5; v_gene: TRBV7-2; d_gene: -; len: 13; CDR3aa: CASSSRLQETQYF; CDR3nt: TGTGCCAGCAGCTCCAGACTGCAAGAGACCCAGTACTTC